This passage covers 12 T cell receptor beta chains from one sample sequenced in a study of beta chain features in type 1 diabetes. Study-level findings and limits: Significant though moderate, a shortening of TCRB CDR3s appeared in all four CD4+ subsets of Type 1 diabetes patients.

Their antigen targets remain unknown. Expressed TCRB transcripts were sequenced, since all the RNA that had been isolated was reverse transcribed. Here immunoSEQ multiplex PCR was the method, and the copy in TCRdb shows in-frame clones only, minus some. The sample includes hundreds of thousands of clones, over 11% of them seen just once. The specimen sequenced was naive CD4+ T cells from blood. These receptors all come from a young man with type 1 diabetes.

The gene calls are TRBV7-2 and TRBJ1-5; unclear D gene. V shed 4 bases and J shed 2 bases, with 12 bases lying between them. Germline V lookup: CDR1 SGHTA, CDR2 FQGNSA. This CDR3 region has 15 residues. The CDR3 DNA reads TGTGCCAGCAGCTCACAGTCTGGGGGCAATCAGCCCCAGCATTTT. Amino acid sequence: CASSSQSGGNQPQHF.

The chain recombines TRBV29-1 with TRBJ1-2; 7 nucleotides line up with TRBD1. The CDR3 spans 13 residues. Germline assignment: CDR1 SQVTM and CDR2 ANQGSEA. V lost 4 bases and J lost 3; bases outside the gene matches: 5. The CDR3 sequence is CSVVGTAYYGYTF. CDR3 nucleotides: TGCAGCGTTGTGGGGACAGCCTACTATGGCTACACCTTC.

This clone was detected a few times. This rearrangement joins TRBV29-1 to TRBJ2-6; D ambiguous. The V gene lost 4 bases and the J gene lost 0 bases, with 10 bases spanning the gap. This CDR3 contains 15 residues. Germline CDR1 is SQVTM and CDR2 is ANQGSEA. The CDR3 is CSVVRIPSGANVLTF. CDR3 coding DNA: TGCAGCGTTGTCAGGATCCCCTCTGGGGCCAACGTCCTGACTTTC. The full variable domain, with the rest looked up from reference TRBV29-1 and TRBJ2-6, is SAVISQKPSRDICQRGTSLTIQCQVDSQVTMMFWYRQQPGQSLTLIATANQGSEATYESGFVIDKFPISRPNLTFSTLTVSNMSPEDSSIYLCSVVRIPSGANVLTFGAGSRLTVL.

This clone was recorded a few times. The gene calls are TRBV27 and TRBJ2-7, with a weak D call TRBD1 (5 bases). This CDR3 region has 13 residues. V was trimmed by 5 bases and J by 3 bases, leaving 11 bases between them. Germline lookup yields CDR1 MNHEY and CDR2 SMNVEV (reference sequence). The CDR3 protein is CASSPRQNYEQYF. Here the CDR3 DNA reads TGTGCCAGCAGTCCCCGACAGAACTACGAGCAGTACTTC.

The chain uses TRBV7-6 and TRBJ2-2; D is possibly TRBD1 (5 bases). Looked up from germline, CDR1 is SGHVS and CDR2 is FNYEAQ. V gave up 5 bases and J gave up 4 bases, with 11 bases separating them. The CDR3 covers 14 residues. CDR3 loop: CASSLGQFTGELFF. DNA of the CDR3: TGTGCCAGCAGCCTCGGACAATTCACCGGGGAGCTGTTTTTT.

The chain carries TRBV4-2 and TRBJ2-5; 7 bases line up with TRBD2. CDR3 length: 15 amino acids. Losses at the gene ends were 5 bases for V and 2 bases for J; bases not matched to a gene: 8. Germline loops: CDR1 LGHNA, CDR2 YNFKEQ. The CDR3 loop is CASSYGAGEQETQYF. Written as DNA, the CDR3 is TGTGCCAGCAGCTACGGGGCGGGGGAGCAAGAGACCCAGTACTTC.

This clone appeared a few times. The chain carries TRBV29-1 and TRBJ2-3; D not certain. The CDR3 spans 14 residues. The germline V and J ends were trimmed by 2 bases and 3 bases, with 12 bases remaining between them. Germline lookup yields CDR1 SQVTM and CDR2 ANQGSEA. In nucleotides, the CDR3 is TGCAGCGTTGAAAAACGGCCGAGGACAGATACGCAGTATTTT. It translates to CSVEKRPRTDTQYF.

This clone was recorded once. J is TRBJ1-1 and V is TRBV5-1, with 7 bases matching TRBD1. Germline CDR1 SGHRS, CDR2 YFSETQ. The CDR3 is made up of 14 amino acids. After removal of 4 bases from V and 1 base from J, the junction contained 4 bases not matched to a gene. Here the CDR3 reads CASSQDRSNTEAFF. CDR3 bases: TGCGCCAGCAGCCAGGACAGGTCGAACACTGAAGCTTTCTTT.

Note on this clone: Other DNA sequences from this sample encode an identical CDR3 as well. The rearrangement joins TRBV9 to TRBJ1-1; D unresolved. The germline V gene has CDR1 SGDLS and CDR2 YYNGEE. V lost 7 bases to trimming and J lost 0 bases, with 7 bases between them. The CDR3 length is 12 residues. This CDR3 is CASGLLNTEAFF. Written as DNA, the CDR3 is TGTGCCAGCGGACTTTTGAACACTGAAGCTTTCTTT. Based on the CDR3 plus reference TRBV9 and TRBJ1-1, the full variable domain is DSGVTQTPKHLITATGQRVTLRCSPRSGDLSVYWYQQSLDQGLQFLIQYYNGEERAKGNILERFSAQQFPDLHSELNLSSLELGDSALYFCASGLLNTEAFFGQGTRLTVV.

This clone appeared a few times. The chain carries TRBV2 and TRBJ2-1; D is undetermined. CDR1 SNHLY and CDR2 FYNNEI come from the germline V gene. The CDR3 sequence is 12 residues long. The V gene lost 6 bases and the J gene lost 12 bases, with 15 bases spanning the gap. The chain's CDR3 is CASRVELPRQFF. The CDR3 DNA reads as TGTGCCAGCAGGGTAGAGCTGCCCAGGCAGTTCTTC.

Remarks on this clone: This sample also contains other DNA sequences that code for the same CDR3. This chain uses TRBV7-2 with TRBJ2-3, with 14 bases matching TRBD2. The CDR3 sequence is 16 residues long. With 4 bases clipped from V and 5 bases from J, the junction kept 5 bases outside the gene matches. Per the germline V gene, CDR1 is SGHTA and CDR2 is FQGNSA. CDR3 coding DNA: TGTGCCAGCAGCTCCCGACTAGCGGGAGGGGGAGATACGCAGTATTTT. Its translation is CASSSRLAGGGDTQYF. Looking up the rest from reference TRBV7-2 and TRBJ2-3 gives the full variable domain: GAGVSQSPSNKVTEKGKDVELRCDPISGHTALYWYRQSLGQGLEFLIYFQGNSAPDKSGLPSDRFSAERTGGSVSTLTIQRTQQEDSAVYLCASSSRLAGGGDTQYFGPGTRLTVL.

This clone has only a few counts. This rearrangement joins TRBV7-2 to TRBJ1-6; D is unresolved. Trimming took 3 bases from V and 8 from J, leaving 14 bases between them. CDR1 and CDR2 from the germline V gene are SGHTA and FQGNSA. The CDR3 sequence is 15 residues long. The CDR3 sequence: CASSFGETLHSPLHF. The CDR3 DNA sequence: TGTGCCAGCAGCTTCGGGGAAACCCTTCATTCACCCCTCCACTTT.